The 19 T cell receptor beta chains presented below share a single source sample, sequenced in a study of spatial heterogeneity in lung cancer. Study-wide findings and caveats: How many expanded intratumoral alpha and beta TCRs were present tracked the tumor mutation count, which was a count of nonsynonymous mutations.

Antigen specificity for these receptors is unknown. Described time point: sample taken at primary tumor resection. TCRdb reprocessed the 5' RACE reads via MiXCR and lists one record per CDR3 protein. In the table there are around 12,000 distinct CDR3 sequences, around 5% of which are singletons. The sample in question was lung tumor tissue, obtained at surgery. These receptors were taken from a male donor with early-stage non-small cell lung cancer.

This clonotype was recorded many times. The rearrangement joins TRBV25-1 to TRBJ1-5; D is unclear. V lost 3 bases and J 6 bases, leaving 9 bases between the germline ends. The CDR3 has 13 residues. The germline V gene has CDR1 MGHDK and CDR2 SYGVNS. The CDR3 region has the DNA TGTGCCAGCAGTGATGGGGTCGGTCAGCCCCAGCATTTT. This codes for CASSDGVGQPQHF.

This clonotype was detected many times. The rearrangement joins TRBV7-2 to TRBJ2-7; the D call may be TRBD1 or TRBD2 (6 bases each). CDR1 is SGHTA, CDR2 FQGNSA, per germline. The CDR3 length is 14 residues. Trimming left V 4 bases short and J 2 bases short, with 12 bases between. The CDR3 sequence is CASSSSRGAYEQYF. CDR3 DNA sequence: TGTGCCAGCAGCTCTTCGAGGGGGGCCTACGAGCAGTACTTC.

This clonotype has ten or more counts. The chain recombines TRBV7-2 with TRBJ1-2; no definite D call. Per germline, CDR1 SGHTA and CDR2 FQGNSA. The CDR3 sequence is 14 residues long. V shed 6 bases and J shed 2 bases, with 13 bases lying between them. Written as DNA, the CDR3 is TGTGCCAGCAGTCAACCCGGACGGAACTATGGCTACACCTTC. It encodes CASSQPGRNYGYTF.

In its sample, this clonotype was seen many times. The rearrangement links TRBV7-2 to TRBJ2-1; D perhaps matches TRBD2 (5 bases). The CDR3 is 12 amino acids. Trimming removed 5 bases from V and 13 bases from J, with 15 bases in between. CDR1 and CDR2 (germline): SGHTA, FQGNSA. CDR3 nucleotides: TGTGCCAGCAGCCCTCGAGGGCCAGGACAGTTCTTC. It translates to CASSPRGPGQFF.

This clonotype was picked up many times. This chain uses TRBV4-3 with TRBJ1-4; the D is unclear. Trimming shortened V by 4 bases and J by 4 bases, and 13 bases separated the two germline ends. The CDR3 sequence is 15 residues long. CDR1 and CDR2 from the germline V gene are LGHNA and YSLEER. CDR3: CASSPRAAVNEKLFF. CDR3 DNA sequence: TGCGCCAGCAGCCCAAGGGCGGCTGTTAATGAAAAACTGTTTTTT.

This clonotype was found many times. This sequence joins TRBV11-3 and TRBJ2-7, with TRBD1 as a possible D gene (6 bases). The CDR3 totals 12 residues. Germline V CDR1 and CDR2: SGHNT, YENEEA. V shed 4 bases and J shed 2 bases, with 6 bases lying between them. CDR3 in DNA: TGTGCCAGCAGCTCAGGGGCCTACGAGCAGTACTTC. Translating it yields CASSSGAYEQYF.

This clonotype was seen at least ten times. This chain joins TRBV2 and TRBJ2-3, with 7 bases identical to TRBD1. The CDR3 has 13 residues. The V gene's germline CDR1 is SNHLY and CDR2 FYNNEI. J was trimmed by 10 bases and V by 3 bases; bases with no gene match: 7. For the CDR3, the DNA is TGTGCCAGCAGTGACAACAGGGGCCTCCCGCAGTATTTT. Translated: CASSDNRGLPQYF.

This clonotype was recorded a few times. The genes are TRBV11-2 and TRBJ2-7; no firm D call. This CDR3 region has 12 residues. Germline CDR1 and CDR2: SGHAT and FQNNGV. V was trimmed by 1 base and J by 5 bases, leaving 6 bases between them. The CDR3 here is CASSLGADEQYV. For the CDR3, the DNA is TGTGCCAGCAGCTTAGGAGCCGACGAGCAGTACGTC.

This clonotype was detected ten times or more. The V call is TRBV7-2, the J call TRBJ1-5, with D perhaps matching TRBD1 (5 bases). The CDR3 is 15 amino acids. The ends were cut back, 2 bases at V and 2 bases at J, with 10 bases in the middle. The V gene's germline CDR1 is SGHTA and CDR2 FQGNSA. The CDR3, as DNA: TGTGCCAGCAGCTTATCCGGGGCGGGCAATCAGCCCCAGCATTTT. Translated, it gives CASSLSGAGNQPQHF.

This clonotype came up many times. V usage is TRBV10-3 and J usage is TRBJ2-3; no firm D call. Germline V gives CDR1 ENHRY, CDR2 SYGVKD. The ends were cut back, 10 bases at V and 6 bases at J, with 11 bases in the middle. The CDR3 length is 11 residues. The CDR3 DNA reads TGTGCCAGCGGAATGACGGATACGCAGTATTTT. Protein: CASGMTDTQYF.

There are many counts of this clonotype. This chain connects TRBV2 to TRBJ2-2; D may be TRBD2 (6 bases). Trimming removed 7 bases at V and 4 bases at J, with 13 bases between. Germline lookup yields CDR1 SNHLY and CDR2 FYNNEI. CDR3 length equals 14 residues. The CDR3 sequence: CASMERVVTGELFF. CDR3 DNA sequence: TGTGCCAGCATGGAGCGGGTGGTCACCGGGGAGCTGTTTTTT.

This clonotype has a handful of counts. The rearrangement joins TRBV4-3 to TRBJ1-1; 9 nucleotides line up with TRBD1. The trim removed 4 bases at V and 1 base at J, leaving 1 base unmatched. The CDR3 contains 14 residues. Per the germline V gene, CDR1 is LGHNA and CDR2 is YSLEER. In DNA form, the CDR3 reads TGCGCCAGCAGCCGGGGACAGGGGAACACTGAAGCTTTCTTT. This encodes CASSRGQGNTEAFF.

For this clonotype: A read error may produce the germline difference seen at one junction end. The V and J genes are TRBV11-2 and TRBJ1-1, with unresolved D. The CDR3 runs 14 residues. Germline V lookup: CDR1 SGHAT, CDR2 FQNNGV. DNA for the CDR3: TGTGCCAGCAGCGTGCAAAACTGGAACACTGAAGCATTCTTT. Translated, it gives CASSVQNWNTEAFF.

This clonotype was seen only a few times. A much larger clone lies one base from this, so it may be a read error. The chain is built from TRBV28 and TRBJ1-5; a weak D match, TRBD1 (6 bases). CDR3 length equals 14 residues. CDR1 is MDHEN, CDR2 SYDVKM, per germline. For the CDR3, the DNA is TGTGCCGGCAGTCCTGACAGGCCCAATCAGCCCCAGCATTTT. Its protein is CAGSPDRPNQPQHF.

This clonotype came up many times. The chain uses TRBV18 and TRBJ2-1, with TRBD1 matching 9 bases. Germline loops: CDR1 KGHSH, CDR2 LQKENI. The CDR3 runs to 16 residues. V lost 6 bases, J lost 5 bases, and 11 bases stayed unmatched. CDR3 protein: CASSPNRGLADNEQFF. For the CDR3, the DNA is TGTGCCAGCTCGCCAAACAGGGGGCTAGCGGACAATGAGCAGTTCTTC.

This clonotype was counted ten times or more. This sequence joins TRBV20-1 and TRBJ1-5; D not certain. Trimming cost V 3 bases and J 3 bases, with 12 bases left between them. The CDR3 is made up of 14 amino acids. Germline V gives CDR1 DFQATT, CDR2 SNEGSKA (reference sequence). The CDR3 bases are TGCAGTGCTAGTTTATCACGCATCAATCAGCCCCAGCATTTT. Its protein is CSASLSRINQPQHF.

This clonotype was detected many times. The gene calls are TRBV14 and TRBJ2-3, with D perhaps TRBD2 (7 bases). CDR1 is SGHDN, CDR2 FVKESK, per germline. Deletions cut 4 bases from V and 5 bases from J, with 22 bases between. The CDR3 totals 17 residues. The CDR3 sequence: CASSRPIARGLGDTQYF. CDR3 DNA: TGTGCCAGCAGCCGACCTATTGCGCGGGGGCTAGGAGATACGCAGTATTTT.

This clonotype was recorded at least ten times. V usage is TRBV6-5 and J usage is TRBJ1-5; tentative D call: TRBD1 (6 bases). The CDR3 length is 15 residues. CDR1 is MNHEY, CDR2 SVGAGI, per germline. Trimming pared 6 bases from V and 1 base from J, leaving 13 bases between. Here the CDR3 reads CASSARGQSNQPQHF. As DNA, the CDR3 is TGTGCCAGCAGCGCGCGGGGGCAGAGCAATCAGCCCCAGCATTTT.

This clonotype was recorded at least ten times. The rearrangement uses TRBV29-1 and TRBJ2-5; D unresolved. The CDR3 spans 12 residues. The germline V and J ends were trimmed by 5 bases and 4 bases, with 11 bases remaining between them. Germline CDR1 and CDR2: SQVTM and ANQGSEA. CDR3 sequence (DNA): TGCAGCGTTTACGGATCCGGAGAGACCCAGTACTTC. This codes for CSVYGSGETQYF.